This TCR beta chain was captured in a study of CD8 T cells in Susac syndrome (dated by TCRdb to about 2019). For the wider study: Repertoire sequencing was used to test whether CD8+ T cell activation and differentiation in Susac syndrome was antigen driven. Beyond this particular receptor, the publication reports: The number of individuals in the TCR sequencing and HLA analysis was recognized as being relatively small.

With regard to this clonotype: This clone's antigen is unknown. No base-level quality is on record; no much larger clone is a single base apart.

The cysteine opens and the phenylalanine closes a CDR3 of 14 amino acids. Only CDR3 DNA is held: 42 bases, read in frame from base 1. For CDR1 and CDR2, the germline V gene lists MNHEY and SVGEGT. The trim is 4 bases for V and 1 base for J, with a gap of 10 bases between the germline ends. RNA was extracted using the RNeasy kit, and roughly 0.45 to 1 microgram was reverse transcribed with random hexamers. The immunoSEQ multiplex PCR assay, covering 54 Vbeta and 13 Jbeta segments, was used to amplify TCR beta CDR3 regions. Bias from PCR amplification was corrected by using a synthetic template baseline for primer optimization and for computational correction. The authors' analysis ran thus. Only productive sequences were kept, with reads annotated to V, D and J genes according to IMGT and analyzed in immunoSEQ Analyzer. To calculate clonality, Shannon entropy was normalized by log2 of the number of productive unique sequences and then subtracted from one. Public and private clones were assessed among the 100 most prevalent clones of each patient and control. Clones were defined as Susac-specific if absent from the healthy and MS cohorts, from some 1,000 published viral clones and from other ImmuneACCESS disease sequences. TCRdb handled the public reads itself, with Q25 trimming in fastp and clone calling in MiXCR, and kept productive beta chains. Merged by CDR3 protein, the rows form single entries marked with the most common genes and DNA. The V and J calls reflect TCRdb's pipeline rather than the authors' work. The sample table holds 300,000 to 350,000 distinct CDR3 sequences, of which about 90% were seen once. Together, the top ten hold less than 0.08% of the sample.

High-throughput TCR beta sequencing profiled peripheral blood CD8+ and CD4+ T cells from healthy donors, Susac syndrome patients and multiple sclerosis patients. Treatment-naive patients with stable or active relapsing-remitting disease fulfilling revised McDonald criteria were used as multiple sclerosis controls. Bulk CD8+ and CD4+ T cells were purified by magnetic negative isolation, while CD8+ TEMRA cells were enriched using FACS. Blood was drawn into EDTA tubes, processed within 24 hours, and PBMCs were isolated by density gradient centrifugation. PBMCs intended for TCR sequencing were cryopreserved in liquid nitrogen and were subsequently thawed in a 37 degrees C water bath. A purity of at least 90% was achieved for sorted or isolated CD4+, CD8+ and CD8+ TEMRA cells.

Recombination linked TRBV6-2 or TRBV6-3 to TRBJ1-1, with the D gene not clear enough to name. This sequence was found in a human donor with multiple sclerosis. The specimen was CD4+ T cells from PBMCs. At the DNA level, the sequence is TGTGCCAGCAGTTTCGCGCAGACGAACACTGAAGCTTTCTTT. The resulting protein is CASSFAQTNTEAFF.